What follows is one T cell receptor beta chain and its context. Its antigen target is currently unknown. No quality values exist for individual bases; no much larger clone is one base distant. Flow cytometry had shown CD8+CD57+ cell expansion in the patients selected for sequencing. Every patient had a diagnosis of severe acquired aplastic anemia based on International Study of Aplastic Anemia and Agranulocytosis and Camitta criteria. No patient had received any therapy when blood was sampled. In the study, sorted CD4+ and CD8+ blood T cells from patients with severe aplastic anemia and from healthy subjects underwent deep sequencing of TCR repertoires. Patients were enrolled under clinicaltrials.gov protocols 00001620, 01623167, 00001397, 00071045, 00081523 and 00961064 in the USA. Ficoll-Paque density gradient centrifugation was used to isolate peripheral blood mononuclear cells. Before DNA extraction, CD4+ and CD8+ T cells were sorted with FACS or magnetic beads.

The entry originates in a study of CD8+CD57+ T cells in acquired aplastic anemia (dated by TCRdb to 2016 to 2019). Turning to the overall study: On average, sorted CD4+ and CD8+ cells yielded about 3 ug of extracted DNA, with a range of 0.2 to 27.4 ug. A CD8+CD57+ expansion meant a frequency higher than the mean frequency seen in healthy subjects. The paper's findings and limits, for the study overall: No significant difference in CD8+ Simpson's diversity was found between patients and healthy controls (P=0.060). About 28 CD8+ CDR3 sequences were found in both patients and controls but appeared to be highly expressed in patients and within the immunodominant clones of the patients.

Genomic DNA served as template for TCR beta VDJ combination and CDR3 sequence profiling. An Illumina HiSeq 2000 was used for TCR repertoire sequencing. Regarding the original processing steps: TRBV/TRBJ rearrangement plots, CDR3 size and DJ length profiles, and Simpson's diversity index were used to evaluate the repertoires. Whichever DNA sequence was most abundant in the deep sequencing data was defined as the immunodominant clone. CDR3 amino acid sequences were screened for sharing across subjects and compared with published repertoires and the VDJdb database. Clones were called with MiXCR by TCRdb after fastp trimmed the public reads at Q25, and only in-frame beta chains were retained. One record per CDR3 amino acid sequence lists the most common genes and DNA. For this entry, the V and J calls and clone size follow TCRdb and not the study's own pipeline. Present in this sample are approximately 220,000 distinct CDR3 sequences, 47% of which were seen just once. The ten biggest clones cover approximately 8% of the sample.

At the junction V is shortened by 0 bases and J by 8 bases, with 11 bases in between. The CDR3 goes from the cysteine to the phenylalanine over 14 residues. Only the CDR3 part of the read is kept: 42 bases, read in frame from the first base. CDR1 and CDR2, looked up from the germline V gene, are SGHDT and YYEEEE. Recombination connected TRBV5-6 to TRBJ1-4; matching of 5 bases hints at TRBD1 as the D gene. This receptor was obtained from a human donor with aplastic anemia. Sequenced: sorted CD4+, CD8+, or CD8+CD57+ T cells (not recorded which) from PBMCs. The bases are TGTGCCAGCAGCTTGGCCGGGGGTTCAGAAAAACTGTTTTTT. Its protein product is CASSLAGGSEKLFF.